This passage covers 18 T cell receptor beta chains from one sample sequenced in a study of CD8+CD57+ T cells in acquired aplastic anemia. TCR beta VDJ and CDR3 profiling used genomic DNA as template. Each CDR3 protein is one row after TCRdb ran MiXCR on the reads. The sample lists about 190,000 distinct CDR3 sequences, around 50% occurring once. Source material: sorted CD4+, CD8+, or CD8+CD57+ T cells (not recorded which) from PBMCs. The source is a human donor in good health, serving as a control.

The chain couples TRBV24-1 to TRBJ2-7, with a possible D match to TRBD2 (7 bases). V lost 0 bases and J lost 7, with 15 bases in between. In germline, CDR1 is KGHDR, CDR2 SFDVKD. The CDR3 covers 15 residues. The CDR3 reads CATSDLRGGEKEQYF. For the CDR3, the DNA is TGTGCCACCAGTGATTTGCGAGGGGGGGAAAAGGAGCAGTACTTC.

This clonotype appeared many times. This rearrangement joins TRBV19 to TRBJ1-4; D gene unclear. The CDR3 has 13 amino acids. In germline, CDR1 is LNHDA, CDR2 SQIVND (reference sequence). Trimming took off 5 bases at V and 8 bases at J, with 12 bases between the two ends. Written as DNA, the CDR3 is TGTGCCAGTAGTTCCCCCCAAGCCGAAAAACTGTTTTTT. Translation gives CASSSPQAEKLFF. The complete variable domain, with remaining parts taken from reference TRBV19 and TRBJ1-4, reads DGGITQSPKYLFRKEGQNVTLSCEQNLNHDAMYWYRQDPGQGLRLIYYSQIVNDFQKGDIAEGYSVSREKKESFPLTVTSAQKNPTAFYLCASSSPQAEKLFFGSGTQLSVL.

J is TRBJ2-7 and V is TRBV29-1; D may be TRBD1 (6 bases). The V end was cut by 2 bases, the J end by 4 bases, with 12 bases between. The CDR3 contains 13 residues. The germline gives CDR1 SQVTM, CDR2 ANQGSEA. CDR3: CSVELDSGYEQYF. As DNA, the CDR3 is TGCAGCGTTGAATTGGACAGTGGGTACGAGCAGTACTTC.

The V gene is TRBV7-2, the J gene TRBJ2-7, with 9 bases matching TRBD2. Germline V gene lookup returns CDR1 SGHTA and CDR2 FQGNSA. This CDR3 is 16 amino acids long. With 5 bases clipped from V and 2 bases from J, the junction kept 10 bases outside the gene matches. This CDR3 is CASSPNSGTSTYEQYF. CDR3 DNA sequence: TGTGCCAGCAGCCCAAATTCCGGGACTAGCACCTACGAGCAGTACTTC.

J is TRBJ2-1 and V is TRBV25-1, with a possible D match to TRBD2 (5 bases). From germline, CDR1 is MGHDK and CDR2 SYGVNS. V was trimmed by 4 bases and J by 6 bases, leaving 7 bases between them. The length of the CDR3 is 12 residues. The CDR3 region has the DNA TGTGCCAGCAGTGCGGGGTCCAATGAGCAGTTCTTC. Its protein product is CASSAGSNEQFF. The full variable domain, completed using reference TRBV25-1 and TRBJ2-1, is EADIYQTPRYLVIGTGKKITLECSQTMGHDKMYWYQQDPGMELHLIHYSYGVNSTEKGDLSSESTVSRIRTEHFPLTLESARPSHTSQYLCASSAGSNEQFFGPGTRLTVL.

This clonotype was detected once. The chain employs TRBV2 and TRBJ1-2, with D possibly TRBD1 on 5 matching bases. V was shortened by 3 bases and J by 1 base, with 9 bases between the two germline ends. This CDR3 comprises 14 residues. Germline V gene data show CDR1 as SNHLY and CDR2 as FYNNEI. The CDR3 DNA sequence: TGTGCCAGCAGTGATGCAGGGAGTAACTATGGCTACACCTTC. Translated, it gives CASSDAGSNYGYTF.

The table lists this clonotype with many counts. One end of the junction fails to match germline, which may point to a read error. This chain joins TRBV7-6 and TRBJ1-1, with D perhaps TRBD1 (6 bases). The germline V gene has CDR1 SGHVS and CDR2 FNYEAQ. This CDR3 is built from 14 residues. The CDR3 is CASSLGGGGTEAFF. CDR3 in DNA: TGTGCTAGCAGCTTAGGGGGGGGGGGCACTGAAGCTTTCTTT.

This clonotype has a count of ten or more. The genes are TRBV7-9 and TRBJ2-1, with D maybe TRBD1 (5 bases). The CDR3 runs 13 residues. Germline CDR1 and CDR2: SEHNR and FQNEAQ (reference sequence). With 1 base removed from V and 8 bases from J, the gap between germline ends came to 9 bases. The CDR3 coding sequence is TGTGCCAGCAGCTTAGGGGGCAGGGATGAGCAGTTCTTC. This gives the protein CASSLGGRDEQFF.

This clonotype was seen at least ten times. V and J are TRBV5-1 and TRBJ1-1; 9 bases line up with TRBD1. Trimming cost V 4 bases and J 6 bases; bases outside gene matches: 4. CDR1 is SGHRS and CDR2 is YFSETQ in the germline V gene. CDR3 length: 13 amino acids. This CDR3 reads CASSQDRGAEAFF. For the CDR3, the DNA is TGCGCCAGCAGCCAGGACAGGGGCGCTGAAGCTTTCTTT. Based on the CDR3 plus reference TRBV5-1 and TRBJ1-1, the full variable domain is KAGVTQTPRYLIKTRGQQVTLSCSPISGHRSVSWYQQTPGQGLQFLFEYFSETQRNKGNFPGRFSGRQFSNSRSEMNVSTLELGDSALYLCASSQDRGAEAFFGQGTRLTVV.

With regard to this clonotype: One end of the junction does not line up with germline, which may come from a read error. The chain carries TRBV6-6 and TRBJ1-1; perhaps TRBD1 as D (6 bases). CDR3 length equals 15 residues. Germline values: CDR1 MNHNY, CDR2 SVGAGI (reference sequence). CDR3 protein: CASSARSVGDTEAFF. CDR3 DNA sequence: TGTGCCAGCAGCGCCCGCTCTGTGGGGGACACTGAGGCTTTCTTT.

This clonotype was recorded many times. The rearrangement uses TRBV19 and TRBJ2-3; the match to TRBD2 covers 8 bases. CDR1 is LNHDA, CDR2 SQIVND, per germline (reference sequence). The CDR3 is made up of 15 amino acids. The junction had 13 bases not matched to a gene; V was cut back by 7 bases and J by 7 bases. CDR3 DNA sequence: TGTGCCAGTAAAGGGGTTGCGGGGGGCGCGTATACGCAGTATTTT. Translation: CASKGVAGGAYTQYF.

V gene TRBV7-9 combines with J gene TRBJ2-2, with unresolved D. The germline gives CDR1 SEHNR, CDR2 FQNEAQ (reference sequence). V was pared by 7 bases and J by 0 bases, with 9 bases between. This CDR3 spans 14 amino acids. The CDR3 DNA reads TGTGCCAGCAATAAGCTCACGAACACCGGGGAGCTGTTTTTT. It yields the protein CASNKLTNTGELFF. The full variable domain, rest sourced from reference TRBV7-9 and TRBJ2-2, is DTGVSQNPRHKITKRGQNVTFRCDPISEHNRLYWYRQTLGQGPEFLTYFQNEAQLEKSRLLSDRFSAERPKGSFSTLEIQRTEQGDSAMYLCASNKLTNTGELFFGEGSRLTVL.

This clonotype was counted a single time. The chain recombines TRBV7-2 with TRBJ2-7, with D perhaps TRBD1 (5 bases). CDR1 is SGHTA and CDR2 is FQGNSA in the germline V gene. The CDR3 is made up of 14 amino acids. V lost 4 bases and J lost 0, with 10 bases in between. The CDR3 nucleotides read TGTGCCAGCAGCTCCTCGACAGACTCCTACGAGCAGTACTTC. Amino acids: CASSSSTDSYEQYF.

On this clonotype itself: At one boundary the junction diverges from the germline segment, which might be a read error. This chain joins TRBV9 and TRBJ2-7, with TRBD2 matching over 7 bases. The CDR3 is 14 amino acids. Germline V gene lookup returns CDR1 SGDLS and CDR2 YYNGEE. CDR3 in DNA: TGTGCCGGCAGCGTAGGAGGGACTACCTACGAGCAGTACTTC. Amino acids: CAGSVGGTTYEQYF. Combining the CDR3 with reference TRBV9 and TRBJ2-7 gives the whole variable domain DSGVTQTPKHLITATGQRVTLRCSPRSGDLSVYWYQQSLDQGLQFLIQYYNGEERAKGNILERFSAQQFPDLHSELNLSSLELGDSALYFCAGSVGGTTYEQYFGPGTRLTVT.

This clonotype was recorded many times. The V call is TRBV28, the J call TRBJ2-7; 11 positions agree with TRBD2. Germline V lookup: CDR1 MDHEN, CDR2 SYDVKM. The CDR3 totals 13 residues. The junction had 3 bases not matched to a gene; V was cut back by 8 bases and J by 3 bases. CDR3 sequence: CASAGTSGYEQYF. The DNA of the CDR3 is TGTGCCAGCGCCGGGACTAGCGGCTACGAGCAGTACTTC.

This chain uses TRBV7-3 with TRBJ2-3; 15 bases map to TRBD2. Germline V gene sequence: CDR1 SGHTA, CDR2 FQGTGA. After removal of 8 bases from V and 7 bases from J, the junction contained 4 bases not matched to a gene. CDR3 size: 14 residues. CDR3 sequence: CASGLAGGRNTQYF. The CDR3 DNA follows: TGTGCCAGCGGACTAGCGGGAGGGAGAAATACGCAGTATTTT.

The rearrangement joins TRBV20-1 to TRBJ2-7; possible D gene TRBD1, 6 bases. The CDR3 covers 13 residues. Trimming cost V 5 bases and J 2 bases, with 13 bases left between them. Germline V gene lookup returns CDR1 DFQATT and CDR2 SNEGSKA (reference sequence). The CDR3 DNA sequence: TGCAGTGCTGAGGTGGACAGCACCTACGAGCAGTACTTC. Translating it yields CSAEVDSTYEQYF.

This clonotype appeared a few times. The chain combines TRBV19 with TRBJ2-3, with 9 bases aligning to TRBD1. The CDR3 has 15 residues. Germline values: CDR1 LNHDA, CDR2 SQIVND (reference sequence). V lost 5 bases, J lost 3 bases, and 6 bases stayed unmatched. The CDR3 region has the DNA TGTGCCAGTAGTGGGTCCGGGACAGGGACAGATACGCAGTATTTT. Amino acid sequence: CASSGSGTGTDTQYF.